The 23 T cell receptor beta chains listed next were all sequenced from one sample in a study of Tregs in tolerant kidney transplant recipients. Related graft donors supplied nonmyeloablative bone marrow transplants, and mixed chimerism was transient. Sequencing was performed with immunoSEQ multiplex PCR; in TCRdb, only in-frame clones are kept and a portion is missing. The sample yields roughly 15,000 clones, of which the top ten take up 3.5%. This specimen consisted of CD4+ T cells from blood (PBMCs), obtained 12 months after the transplant. All receptors derive from a human patient who received a combined kidney and bone marrow transplant. Some of the T cells might come from the graft donor.

Points on this clone: The read terminates 3 residues before the CDR3 end, so the remaining end is supplied by the germline J gene. The chain has TRBV5-1 and TRBJ2-7, with D perhaps TRBD1 (6 bases). Trimming took 4 bases from V and 3 from J, leaving 20 bases between them. Per germline, CDR1 SGHRS and CDR2 YFSETQ. This CDR3 has 16 residues. The CDR3 region is CASSHGRLGTNYEQYF. Partial CDR3 DNA: TGCGCCAGCAGCCACGGACGTTTGGGGACAAACTACGAG.

About this clone: The read is 3 residues too short to cover the CDR3 end, so that end is filled in from the germline J gene. The genes are TRBV20-1 and TRBJ1-4, with 11 bases aligning to TRBD1. Germline assignment: CDR1 DFQATT and CDR2 SNEGSKA (reference sequence). V gave up 6 bases and J gave up 4 bases; unmatched junction bases: 10. The CDR3 loop spans 16 amino acids. Incomplete CDR3 DNA: TGCAGTGCAACTAAGGACAGGGGGCTACTTAATGAAAAA. As protein: CSATKDRGLLNEK. In full, the CDR3 is CSATKDRGLLNEKLFF.

Concerning this clone: The read is 3 residues too short to cover the CDR3 end, so that end is filled in from the germline J gene. The rearrangement uses TRBV29-1 and TRBJ2-4; D might be TRBD1 (6 bases). This CDR3 is 15 amino acids long. Trimming removed 4 bases at V and 0 bases at J, with 13 bases between. CDR1 SQVTM and CDR2 ANQGSEA come from the germline V gene. The sequenced CDR3 bases are TGCAGCGTTGGAACAGGGTCCCTAGCCAAAAACATT. Translation: CSVGTGSLAKNI. The full CDR3 reads CSVGTGSLAKNIQYF.

Points on this clone: Read data end 3 residues before the CDR3 end; the end is taken from the germline J gene. The V and J genes are TRBV7-2 and TRBJ2-3; possible D gene TRBD2, 5 bases. This CDR3 is built from 14 residues. The ends were cut back, 3 bases at V and 4 bases at J, with 11 bases in the middle. From germline, CDR1 is SGHTA and CDR2 FQGNSA. The DNA read from the CDR3 is TGTGCCAGCAGCTTTAGCGTCCGCTCAGATACG. As protein: CASSFSVRSDT. The full CDR3 sequence reads CASSFSVRSDTQYF.

About this clone itself: The read is 3 residues too short to cover the CDR3 end, so that end is filled in from the germline J gene. The chain recombines TRBV19 with TRBJ1-5, with 7 positions matching TRBD1. Trimming took 5 bases from V and 7 from J; bases not matched to a gene: 8. This CDR3 has 14 residues. The germline V gene has CDR1 LNHDA and CDR2 SQIVND (reference sequence). CDR3 in amino acids: CASSPTGRQQPQHF. CDR3 DNA, as far as it was read: TGTGCCAGTAGTCCGACAGGGAGACAGCAGCCC.

As for this clone: The read gets to within 3 residues of the CDR3 end, and the germline J gene fills in the rest. This sequence joins TRBV29-1 and TRBJ1-5; D might be TRBD1 (5 bases). In germline, CDR1 is SQVTM, CDR2 ANQGSEA. The V and J ends lost 4 bases and 5 bases respectively, with 18 bases between them. The CDR3 spans 15 residues. The DNA read from the CDR3 is TGCAGCGTTGCACTCGGGGGAGGTTGGGATCAGCCC. It encodes CSVALGGGWDQP. The whole CDR3 protein reads CSVALGGGWDQPQHF.

Comment on this clone: With the read ending 3 residues before the CDR3 end, the germline J gene is used to fill in that end. V is TRBV10-3 and J is TRBJ2-3, with D perhaps TRBD1 (5 bases). Trimming removed 3 bases at V and 4 bases at J, with 11 bases between. The CDR3 is made up of 14 amino acids. Germline values: CDR1 ENHRY, CDR2 SYGVKD. The sequenced part of the CDR3 DNA is TGTGCCATCAGTGACCACTTAGGGGCAGATACG. This encodes CAISDHLGADT. The whole CDR3 sequence reads CAISDHLGADTQYF.

Comments on this clone: The observed sequence ends 3 residues before the CDR3 terminus, with the missing tail filled in from the germline J gene. V is TRBV5-1 and J is TRBJ2-1; D not resolved. The CDR3 sequence is 17 residues long. The germline V and J ends were trimmed by 4 bases and 1 base, with 18 bases remaining between them. Germline CDR1 SGHRS, CDR2 YFSETQ. CDR3 DNA (partial): TGCGCCAGCAGCCCCGGGTACTCCACTGTGTCCTACAATGAG. Protein sequence: CASSPGYSTVSYNE. The entire CDR3 sequence reads CASSPGYSTVSYNEQFF.

About this clone itself: Read data end 3 residues before the CDR3 end; the end is taken from the germline J gene. This rearrangement joins TRBV28 to TRBJ2-7; D may be TRBD1 (5 bases). Trimming removed 7 bases from V and 0 bases from J, with 13 bases in between. Germline V lookup: CDR1 MDHEN, CDR2 SYDVKM. The CDR3 sequence is 14 residues long. The CDR3 bases that were read are TGTGCCAGCACCTCGGACATGAGCTCCTACGAG. Encoded protein: CASTSDMSSYE. In full, the CDR3 reads CASTSDMSSYEQYF.

Turning to this clone: The read gets to within 3 residues of the CDR3 end, and the germline J gene fills in the rest. The chain uses TRBV5-1 and TRBJ1-6; D might be TRBD1 (6 bases). CDR3 length: 16 residues. From germline, CDR1 is SGHRS and CDR2 YFSETQ. V was cut by 0 bases and J by 0 bases, with 7 bases left in between. CDR3 DNA, as far as it was read: TGCGCCAGCAGCTTGGCAGGGGTCTCCTATAATTCACCC. Residues: CASSLAGVSYNSP. The complete CDR3 reads CASSLAGVSYNSPLHF. The entire variable domain, with the rest obtained from reference TRBV5-1 and TRBJ1-6, is as follows: KAGVTQTPRYLIKTRGQQVTLSCSPISGHRSVSWYQQTPGQGLQFLFEYFSETQRNKGNFPGRFSGRQFSNSRSEMNVSTLELGDSALYLCASSLAGVSYNSPLHFGNGTRLTVT.

Concerning this clone itself: Read sequence stops 3 residues before the CDR3 end, and the germline J gene provides the missing end. This chain connects TRBV2 to TRBJ2-5; D is perhaps TRBD2 (6 bases). Germline CDR1 is SNHLY and CDR2 is FYNNEI. V shed 5 bases and J shed 1 base, with 8 bases lying between them. The CDR3 is 13 residues long. Incomplete CDR3 DNA: TGTGCCAGCAGTCAGGGACTCCAAGAGACC. Its translation: CASSQGLQET. The complete CDR3 sequence is CASSQGLQETQYF.

CDR3 in amino acids: CASQGTGNQPQHF. The covered CDR3 bases are TGTGCCAGTCAAGGGACAGGTAATCAGCCC. The chain combines TRBV2 with TRBJ1-5; 8 nucleotides agree with TRBD1. The CDR3 extends 3 residues past the end of the read, so its final part is completed from the germline J gene. J was trimmed by 4 bases and V by 9 bases; bases with no gene match: 5. In germline, CDR1 is SNHLY, CDR2 FYNNEI. The CDR3 consists of 13 residues.

In regard to this clone: The read gets to within 3 residues of the CDR3 end, and the germline J gene fills in the rest. V is TRBV20-1 and J is TRBJ1-2; tentative D call: TRBD1 (6 bases). The CDR3 contains 14 residues. V was pared by 8 bases and J by 3 bases, with 19 bases between. Germline lookup yields CDR1 DFQATT and CDR2 SNEGSKA (reference sequence). CDR3 protein: CSPRLQGSYYGYTF. The covered CDR3 bases are TGCAGTCCAAGGTTGCAGGGGTCGTACTATGGC.

On this clone: The sequence runs out 3 residues before the end of the CDR3; the remainder is reconstructed from the germline J gene. The chain joins TRBV19 to TRBJ1-1; weak D call: TRBD1 (5 bases). Deletions cut 8 bases from V and 1 base from J, with 8 bases between. The V gene's germline CDR1 is LNHDA and CDR2 SQIVND (reference sequence). CDR3 length: 12 amino acids. The CDR3 bases that were read are TGTGCCAGTGCTGACAGGAACACTGAA. Residues: CASADRNTE. The full CDR3 reads CASADRNTEAFF.

Regarding this clone: The read ends 3 residues before the CDR3 terminus; that terminus is restored from the germline J gene. The chain has TRBV10-3 and TRBJ1-1, with 11 bases lining up with TRBD1. Trimming took 3 bases from V and 6 from J; bases not matched to a gene: 6. This CDR3 contains 15 residues. In germline, CDR1 is ENHRY, CDR2 SYGVKD. This CDR3 reads CAISEGDRGRAEAFF. Partial CDR3 DNA: TGTGCCATCAGTGAAGGGGACAGGGGGAGGGCTGAA.

Details on this clone: Coverage ceases 3 residues before the CDR3 finishes, and the germline J gene fills in the end. This chain joins TRBV7-8 and TRBJ2-2, with D maybe TRBD2 (5 bases). From germline, CDR1 is SGHVS and CDR2 FQNEAQ. This CDR3 has 16 amino acids. The V and J ends lost 4 bases and 5 bases respectively, with 17 bases between them. CDR3 region: CASSSSAVAQTGELFF. The DNA read from the CDR3 is TGTGCCAGCAGCTCCTCGGCGGTAGCGCAAACCGGGGAG.

Details on this clone: The read ends 3 residues shy of where the CDR3 ends; the end is completed using the germline J gene. V is TRBV5-1 and J is TRBJ1-1; 9 bases match TRBD1. The germline gives CDR1 SGHRS, CDR2 YFSETQ. The CDR3 sequence is 15 residues long. Trimming removed 4 bases from V and 2 bases from J; junction bases left unmatched: 6. This CDR3 is CASSQRQGGNTEAFF. The DNA read from the CDR3 is TGCGCCAGCAGCCAAAGACAGGGGGGAAACACTGAA.

On this clone itself: The read halts 3 residues ahead of the CDR3 end, with the missing end drawn from the germline J gene. The chain combines TRBV19 with TRBJ2-5; TRBD1 matches at 7 bases. Per the germline V gene, CDR1 is LNHDA and CDR2 is SQIVND (reference sequence). V lost 6 bases and J lost 4; bases outside the gene matches: 8. The CDR3 consists of 14 residues. CDR3 bases read: TGTGCCAGTAGCAAACAGGGGTTTGGAGAGACC. It translates to CASSKQGFGET. The full CDR3 protein is CASSKQGFGETQYF. The variable domain in full, completed from reference TRBV19 and TRBJ2-5, reads DGGITQSPKYLFRKEGQNVTLSCEQNLNHDAMYWYRQDPGQGLRLIYYSQIVNDFQKGDIAEGYSVSREKKESFPLTVTSAQKNPTAFYLCASSKQGFGETQYFGPGTRLLVL.

With respect to this clone: Sequencing ends 3 residues short of the CDR3 end; the germline J gene provides the rest. This rearrangement joins TRBV30 to TRBJ2-1, with 9 bases fitting TRBD2. The CDR3 covers 16 residues. Germline V gene data show CDR1 as GTSNPN and CDR2 as SVGIG (reference sequence). J was trimmed by 6 bases and V by 2 bases; bases with no gene match: 11. The CDR3: CAWSPQFSGSFNEQFF. The CDR3 bases that were read are TGTGCCTGGAGTCCCCAATTTAGCGGGAGCTTCAATGAG.

About this clone itself: The read comes to an end 3 residues before the CDR3 does, leaving the germline J gene to fill in the end. The V gene is TRBV20-1, the J gene TRBJ2-7; D is possibly TRBD1 (5 bases). V was pared by 1 base and J by 6 bases, with 16 bases between. The CDR3 is 14 residues long. From germline, CDR1 is DFQATT and CDR2 SNEGSKA (reference sequence). Incomplete CDR3 DNA: TGCAGTGCTAGAGCCAACGGCCTAGGGGCCGAG. Translated, it gives CSARANGLGAE. In full, the CDR3 reads CSARANGLGAEQYF.

Of note for this clone: The read ends 3 residues before the CDR3 terminus; that terminus is restored from the germline J gene. The rearrangement uses TRBV3-1 (or the pseudogene TRBV3-2) and TRBJ2-1; 8 bases are a match to TRBD1. The CDR3 consists of 16 residues. The germline CDR1 and CDR2 sequences are LGHDT and YNNKEL (reference sequence). J gave up 9 bases and V 3 bases, and 13 bases lay outside the gene matches. CDR3 DNA (partial): TGTGCCAGCAGCCAGAACGCGGACAGGGAAGGGGGTGAG. This sequence encodes CASSQNADREGGE. The entire CDR3 protein reads CASSQNADREGGEQFF.

Note on this clone: The read ends 3 residues early relative to the CDR3; the germline J gene fills the gap. The rearrangement joins TRBV7-3 to TRBJ2-2; 9 bases align to TRBD1. From germline, CDR1 is SGHTA and CDR2 FQGTGA. Trimming removed 5 bases from V and 5 bases from J; junction bases left unmatched: 6. The CDR3 is 15 residues long. Partial CDR3 DNA: TGTGCCAGCAGCGCTAGAGGGACAGGGACCGGGGAG. Amino acids: CASSARGTGTGE. The CDR3 in full is CASSARGTGTGELFF.

With respect to this clone: The read terminates 3 residues before the CDR3 end, so the remaining end is supplied by the germline J gene. V is TRBV20-1 and J is TRBJ2-3; weak D call: TRBD1 (5 bases). V shed 3 bases and J shed 2 bases, with 12 bases lying between them. The CDR3 is 14 residues long. Germline V gene sequence: CDR1 DFQATT, CDR2 SNEGSKA (reference sequence). CDR3 region: CSARDPGLTDTQYF. The CDR3 DNA, read in part, is TGCAGTGCTAGGGATCCAGGGCTCACAGATACG.